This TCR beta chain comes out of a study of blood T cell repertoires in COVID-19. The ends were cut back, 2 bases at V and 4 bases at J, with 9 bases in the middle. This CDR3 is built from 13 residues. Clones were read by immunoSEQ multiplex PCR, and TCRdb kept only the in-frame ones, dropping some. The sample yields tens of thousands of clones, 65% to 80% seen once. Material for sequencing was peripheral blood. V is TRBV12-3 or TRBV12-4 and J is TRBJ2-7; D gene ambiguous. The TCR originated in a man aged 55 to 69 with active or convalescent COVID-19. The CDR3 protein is CASSLLPTYEQYF. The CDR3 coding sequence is TGTGCCAGCAGTTTACTCCCCACTTACGAGCAGTACTTC.